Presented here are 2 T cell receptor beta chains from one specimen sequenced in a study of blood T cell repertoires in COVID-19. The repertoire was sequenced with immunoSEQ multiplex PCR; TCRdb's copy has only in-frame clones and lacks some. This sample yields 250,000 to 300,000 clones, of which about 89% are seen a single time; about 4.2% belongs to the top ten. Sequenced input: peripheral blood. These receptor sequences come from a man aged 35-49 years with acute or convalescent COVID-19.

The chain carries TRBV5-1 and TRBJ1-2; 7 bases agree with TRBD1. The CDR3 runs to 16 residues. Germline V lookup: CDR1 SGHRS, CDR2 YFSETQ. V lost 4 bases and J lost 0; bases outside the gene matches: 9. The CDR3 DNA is TGCGCCAGCAGCATCCCAGCAGGGGGATCTAACTATGGCTACACCTTC. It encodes CASSIPAGGSNYGYTF.

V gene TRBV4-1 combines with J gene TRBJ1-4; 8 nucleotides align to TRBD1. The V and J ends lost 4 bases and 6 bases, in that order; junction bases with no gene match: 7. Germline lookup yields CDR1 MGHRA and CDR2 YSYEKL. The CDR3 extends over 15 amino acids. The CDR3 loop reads CASSLRETGDEKLFF. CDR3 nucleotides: TGCGCCAGCAGCCTTAGGGAGACAGGGGATGAAAAACTGTTTTTT.